This TCR beta chain was retrieved from a study of technical replicates of blood from a handful of donors. Produced via immunoSEQ multiplex PCR; TCRdb's table is partial and in-frame only. Of some 93,000 clones in the sample, approximately 95% were seen once. This clone was seen only once. The V gene's germline CDR1 is SGHVS and CDR2 FNYEAQ. The CDR3 runs 16 residues. Trimming removed 0 bases from V and 2 bases from J, with 12 bases in between. Sequenced input: T cells isolated from PBMCs. This chain connects TRBV7-6 to TRBJ2-3; tentative D call: TRBD2 (6 bases). The sequence came from a human donor in good health. The CDR3 is CASSLAAGLLTDTQYF. CDR3 DNA sequence: TGTGCCAGCAGCTTAGCGGCGGGGCTACTCACAGATACGCAGTATTTT.